The subject of this entry is one T cell receptor (beta chain). TRB was amplified from approximately 250-480 ng of blood genomic DNA. Trimming stripped 5 bases from V and 0 bases from J, with 8 bases between. The CDR3 loop spans 14 amino acids. From germline, CDR1 is SGHDT and CDR2 YYEEEE. Multiplex PCR with BIOMED2 TRB-A/B primer pools amplified TRB rearrangements. In TCRdb, the multiplex PCR reads were re-called with MiXCR into one record per CDR3 protein. The data contain approximately 6,000 distinct CDR3 sequences, 25% to 35% of them seen just once; the ten biggest clones take up about a third. These data come from a study of T and B cells in COVID-19 patients. Study details: Most recovered patients had mild to moderate COVID-19 treated as outpatients. Of 20 active-infection patients, more than 9 were critically ill with mechanical ventilation or extracorporeal membrane oxygenation. At median age around 36 years, recovered patients were younger than active-infection patients at less than 70.

Sequencing input: blood. This TCR came from a human donor with active COVID-19. The donor label of this sample is uncertain. The chain uses TRBV5-6 and TRBJ1-4, with D possibly TRBD1 on 5 matching bases. The CDR3 DNA is TGTGCCAGCAGGTACAGGTCAACTAATGAAAAACTGTTTTTT. Amino acid sequence: CASRYRSTNEKLFF.